Each of the 4 T cell receptor beta chains below was sequenced from the same sample in a study of PD-1 blockade in classical Hodgkin lymphoma. Measured with immunoSEQ multiplex PCR; TCRdb has only the in-frame clones, and not every one. The data show around 19,000 clones, with nearly 75% seen just once and around 22% held by the top ten. Each and every patient relapsed after autologous stem cell transplantation, and patients got differing brentuximab vedotin exposure. The sequences come from peripheral blood mononuclear cells (PBMCs), collected before the second cycle of nivolumab. These receptors were taken from a human donor with classical Hodgkin lymphoma.

The rearrangement uses TRBV18 and TRBJ2-1; no definite D call. In germline, CDR1 is KGHSH, CDR2 LQKENI. The germline V and J ends were trimmed by 6 bases and 10 bases, with 13 bases remaining between them. The CDR3 is 12 amino acids. The CDR3 sequence: CASSTEGFEQFF. The DNA for the CDR3 is TGTGCCAGCTCGACCGAAGGGTTCGAGCAGTTCTTC.

The chain uses TRBV11-2 and TRBJ1-2, with TRBD1 identical over 8 bases. Germline CDR1 and CDR2: SGHAT and FQNNGV. The V gene end was trimmed by 5 bases and the J gene end by 4 bases; junction bases not matched to a gene: 3. The CDR3 consists of 13 residues. The CDR3, as DNA: TGTGCCAGCAGCCGACAGGGGCCCTATGGCTACACCTTC. This translates into CASSRQGPYGYTF.

The table lists this clone with a few counts. The rearrangement joins TRBV5-1 to TRBJ2-3, with TRBD2 identical over 7 bases. V dropped 1 base and J dropped 4; count of bases not matched to a gene: 9. Germline-derived CDR1 and CDR2 are SGHRS and YFSETQ. This CDR3 is 16 amino acids long. This chain's CDR3 is CASSLWSSGAADTQYF. The DNA of the CDR3 is TGCGCCAGCAGCTTGTGGTCTAGCGGAGCGGCAGATACGCAGTATTTT.

This clone appeared a few times. The rearrangement uses TRBV29-1 and TRBJ1-1; D not resolved. This CDR3 is 13 amino acids long. In germline, CDR1 is SQVTM, CDR2 ANQGSEA. V was clipped by 4 bases and J by 0 bases, with 9 bases between them. This chain's CDR3 is CSVASAMNTEAFF. The DNA of the CDR3 is TGCAGCGTTGCATCCGCCATGAACACTGAAGCTTTCTTT.